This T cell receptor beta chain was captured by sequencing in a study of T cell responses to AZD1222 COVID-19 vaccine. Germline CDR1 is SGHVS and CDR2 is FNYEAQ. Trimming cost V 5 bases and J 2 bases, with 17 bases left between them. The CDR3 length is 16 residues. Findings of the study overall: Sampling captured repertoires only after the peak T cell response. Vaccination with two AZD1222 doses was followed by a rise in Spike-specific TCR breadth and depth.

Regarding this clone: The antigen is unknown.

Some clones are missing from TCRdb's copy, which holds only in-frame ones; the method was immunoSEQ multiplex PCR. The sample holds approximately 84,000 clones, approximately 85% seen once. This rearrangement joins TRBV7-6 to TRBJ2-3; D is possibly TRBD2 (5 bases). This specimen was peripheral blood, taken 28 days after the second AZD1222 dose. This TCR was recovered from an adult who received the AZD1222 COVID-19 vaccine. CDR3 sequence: CASSPGLSRSTDTQYF. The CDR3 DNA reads TGTGCCAGCAGCCCCGGACTTTCCCGCTCCACAGATACGCAGTATTTT.